This section outlines one T cell receptor (beta chain) sequence together with its context. The specificity of this receptor is unknown. Base qualities are not at hand, and no much larger clone is one base apart. This specimen comes from a study of molecular identifiers for immune sequencing clone quantification (dated by TCRdb to 2017 to 2018). Describing the broader study: For a replicate experiment, the RNA from either 20,000 or 100,000 naive CD8 T cells was divided into five aliquots, and four of those aliquots went on to sequencing. This methods study benchmarked molecular-identifier clustering-based TCR repertoire sequencing (MIDCIRS) and TCR RNA copy counting, using CD8 T cells to do so.

As encoded in the germline V gene, CDR1 is MDHEN while CDR2 is SYDVKM. The CDR3 measures 16 amino acids from cysteine to phenylalanine. Kept here is only the CDR3 DNA, which spans 48 bases and is read in frame from base 1. From V the trimming removes 6 bases and from J it removes 2 bases, while the gene matches leave 13 bases of the junction unaccounted for. General study outcomes and caveats: Identical TCR molecules sharing a barcode could cause highly expanded clone sizes to be underestimated. When barcode sub-clustering was not used, chimeric consensus sequences inflated TCR diversity, with chimeras reaching as high as 47%. Spiked-in Jurkat TCR RNA equivalent to a single cell was reported to be detectable even among more than 900,000 naive CD8 T cells. In CMV-specific effector cells, over 99% of molecules were held by clones above 20 RNA copies, whereas under 1% of molecules were held by such clones in naive cells. Modeling estimated roughly 3.2 recovered TCR RNA copies per cell, compared with about ten by digital PCR, which implies about 30% capture efficiency. Spiked-in Jurkat TCR RNA (around eleven copies' worth), which is not part of the donor repertoire, was contained in the naive libraries.

Libraries of naive CD8 T cells were built from around 18,000 to 910,000 sorted cells, with 10%, 30% or 50% of the purified RNA used. Naive CD8 T cells, defined as CD8+CD4-CCR7+CD45RA+, were FACS-sorted into RLT Plus buffer on a BD FACSAria II. To test detection sensitivity, Jurkat RNA equal to ten TCR copies was added to samples of about 20,000-1,000,000 naive CD8 T cells. Enrichment of CD8 T cells was performed with RosetteSep CD8+ T Cell Enrichment Cocktail and Ficoll-Paque, after which ACK red cell lysis was carried out. Receptor amplification or capture employed PCR. The instrument given in TCRdb is NextSeq 500. Bulk TCR libraries were made following a previously described method, with the TCR primers given in Table S5. Purification of total RNA was performed with the Qiagen AllPrep DNA/RNA kit. Before any analysis, reads coming from multiple sequencing runs of the same library were combined into one pool. For the original study's pipeline: Only reads with exact TCR constant sequence were kept, trimmed to 150 nt, and grouped by their 12-nt molecular barcodes. Reads within each barcode group were sub-clustered using a 15% Levenshtein threshold, and quality-weighted consensus sequences were constructed for each RNA molecule. Non-functional sequences were discarded, and so were lower-count sequences lying one edit away from another sequence. Based on fitting two negative binomial distributions, any barcode sub-cluster with under 20% of the maximum read count was discarded. TCRdb ran its own pipeline on the public reads, namely fastp trimming at Q25 and MiXCR clone calling, and kept in-frame beta chains. Records with the same CDR3 protein are collapsed into one entry carrying the most frequent genes and DNA. These V and J calls derive from TCRdb rather than the authors' analysis. Within this sample are approximately 590,000 distinct CDR3 sequences, with around 25% of them counted one time only. The ten most abundant clones make up 0.6% to 0.9% of the sample.

The receptor chain draws on TRBV28 and TRBJ2-7, and 7 junction bases match TRBD2. The sequencing sample was made of naive CD8+ T cells from blood, with Jurkat cell RNA spiked in. This specimen's cell subset or site label, interpreted: FACS-sorted CD8+CD4-CCR7+CD45RA+ naive T cells. The TCR sequence derives from a human donor in good health. Some libraries in this study had Jurkat cell RNA spiked in. The DNA sequence follows: TGTGCCAGCAGCCCACGATTACTAGCGCGTACCTACGAGCAGTACTTC. Protein translation: CASSPRLLARTYEQYF.